This T cell receptor (beta chain) is drawn from a study of OX40 agonist ivuxolimab in advanced cancers. Study conclusions and caveats: CD8+ T cells averaged more expanded clones than CD4+. Among the lowest peripheral clonal expansion occurred in 0.1-3.0 mg/kg partial responders. CD4+ and CD8+ blood T cells expanded clonally by week 6 at 0.1 to 3.0 mg/kg.

Trimming pared 5 bases from V and 7 bases from J, leaving 12 bases between. The CDR3 consists of 13 residues. Per the germline V gene, CDR1 is SGHTA and CDR2 is FQGTGA. Data came from immunoSEQ multiplex PCR; TCRdb stores just in-frame clones and leaves some out. This sample has over 60,000 clones, with 88% found just once. This clone was recorded a few times. Its antigen remains unknown. The clonotype originates from an adult with an advanced solid tumor such as melanoma, head and neck, liver or kidney cancer. Material: CD4+ or CD8+ T cells sorted from blood, obtained in a trial of the OX40 agonist ivuxolimab. V usage is TRBV7-3 and J usage is TRBJ2-1, with D possibly TRBD1 on 6 matching bases. The DNA for the CDR3 is TGTGCCAGCAGCCTACAGGGCGGGAATGAGCAGTTCTTC. This codes for CASSLQGGNEQFF. The entire variable domain, with the rest obtained from reference TRBV7-3 and TRBJ2-1, is as follows: GAGVSQTPSNKVTEKGKYVELRCDPISGHTALYWYRQSLGQGPEFLIYFQGTGAADDSGLPNDRFFAVRPEGSVSTLKIQRTERGDSAVYLCASSLQGGNEQFFGPGTRLTVL.